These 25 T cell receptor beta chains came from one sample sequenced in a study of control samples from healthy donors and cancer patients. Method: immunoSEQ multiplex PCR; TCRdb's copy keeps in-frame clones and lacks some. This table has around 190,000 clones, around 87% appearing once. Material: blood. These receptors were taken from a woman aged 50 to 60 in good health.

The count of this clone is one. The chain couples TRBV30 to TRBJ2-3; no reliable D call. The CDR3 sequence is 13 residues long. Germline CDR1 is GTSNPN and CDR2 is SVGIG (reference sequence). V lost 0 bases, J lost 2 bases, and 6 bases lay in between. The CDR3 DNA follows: TGTGCCTGGAGTGTAGCAAACACAGATACGCAGTATTTT. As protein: CAWSVANTDTQYF.

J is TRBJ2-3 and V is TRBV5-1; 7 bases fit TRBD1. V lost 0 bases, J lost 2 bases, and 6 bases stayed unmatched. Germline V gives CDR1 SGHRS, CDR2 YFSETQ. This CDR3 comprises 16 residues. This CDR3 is CASSLEGAGDTDTQYF. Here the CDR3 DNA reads TGCGCCAGCAGCTTGGAGGGGGCAGGGGACACAGATACGCAGTATTTT.

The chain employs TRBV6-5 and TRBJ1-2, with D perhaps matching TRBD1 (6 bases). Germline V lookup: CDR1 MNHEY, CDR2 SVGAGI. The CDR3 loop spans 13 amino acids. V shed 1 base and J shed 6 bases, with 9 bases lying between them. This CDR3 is CASSYYRADGYTF. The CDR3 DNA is TGTGCCAGCAGTTACTACAGGGCTGATGGCTACACCTTC.

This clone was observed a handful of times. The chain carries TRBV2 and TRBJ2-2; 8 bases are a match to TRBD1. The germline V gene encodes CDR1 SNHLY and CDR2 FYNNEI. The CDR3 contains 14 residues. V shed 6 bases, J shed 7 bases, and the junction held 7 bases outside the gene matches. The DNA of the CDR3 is TGTGCCAGCAGATGGCAGGGGGCCGGCGGGGAGCTGTTTTTT. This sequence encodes CASRWQGAGGELFF.

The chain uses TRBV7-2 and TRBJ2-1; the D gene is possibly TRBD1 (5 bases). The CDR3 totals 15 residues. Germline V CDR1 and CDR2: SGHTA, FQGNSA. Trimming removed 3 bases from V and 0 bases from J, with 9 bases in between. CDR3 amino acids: CASSFGASSYNEQFF. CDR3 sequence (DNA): TGTGCCAGCAGCTTTGGGGCCTCCTCCTACAATGAGCAGTTCTTC.

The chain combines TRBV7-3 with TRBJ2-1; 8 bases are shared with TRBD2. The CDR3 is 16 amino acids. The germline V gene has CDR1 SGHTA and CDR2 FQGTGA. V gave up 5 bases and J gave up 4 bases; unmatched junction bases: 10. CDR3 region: CASSAASSGAYNEQFF. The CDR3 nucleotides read TGTGCCAGCAGCGCCGCGAGTAGCGGGGCTTACAATGAGCAGTTCTTC.

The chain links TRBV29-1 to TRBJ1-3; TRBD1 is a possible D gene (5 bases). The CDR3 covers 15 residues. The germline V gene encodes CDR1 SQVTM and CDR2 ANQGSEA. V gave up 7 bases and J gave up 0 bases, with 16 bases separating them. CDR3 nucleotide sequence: TGCAGCGCCGAAGACAGTTTCCTCTCTGGAAACACCATATATTTT. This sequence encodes CSAEDSFLSGNTIYF.

CDR3 amino acids: CASSYRDLYGYTF. CDR3 sequence (DNA): TGTGCCAGCAGTTACCGGGACCTCTATGGCTACACCTTC. The chain is built from TRBV6-2 or TRBV6-3 and TRBJ1-2, with D tentatively TRBD1 (5 bases). There are 13 residues in the CDR3. Trimming left V 2 bases short and J 4 bases short, with 8 bases between. From germline, CDR1 is MNHEY and CDR2 SVGEGT.

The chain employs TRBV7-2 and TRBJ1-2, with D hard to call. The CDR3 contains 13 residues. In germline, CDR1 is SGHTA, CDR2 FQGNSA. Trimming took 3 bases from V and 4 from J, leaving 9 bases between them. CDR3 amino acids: CASSLDGPYGYTF. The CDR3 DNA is TGTGCCAGCAGCTTGGACGGACCCTATGGCTACACCTTC. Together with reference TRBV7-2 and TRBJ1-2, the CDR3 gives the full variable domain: GAGVSQSPSNKVTEKGKDVELRCDPISGHTALYWYRQSLGQGLEFLIYFQGNSAPDKSGLPSDRFSAERTGGSVSTLTIQRTQQEDSAVYLCASSLDGPYGYTFGSGTRLTVV.

CDR3 sequence (DNA): TGTGCCAGTAGATTAGGACAGGGGGCCTGGGAGCAGTTCTTC. This encodes CASRLGQGAWEQFF. V and J are TRBV19 and TRBJ2-1; 11 bases are a match to TRBD1. The CDR3 totals 14 residues. The V segment lost 6 bases and the J segment 10 bases; nucleotides outside the gene matches: 8. The germline gives CDR1 LNHDA, CDR2 SQIVND (reference sequence).

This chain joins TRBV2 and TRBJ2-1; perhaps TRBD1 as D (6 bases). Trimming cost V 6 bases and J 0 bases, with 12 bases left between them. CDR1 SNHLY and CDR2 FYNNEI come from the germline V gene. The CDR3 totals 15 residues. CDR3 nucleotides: TGTGCCAGCAGAAGGACAGAGAGCTCCTACAATGAGCAGTTCTTC. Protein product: CASRRTESSYNEQFF. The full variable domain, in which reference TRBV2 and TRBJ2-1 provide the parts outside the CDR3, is EPEVTQTPSHQVTQMGQEVILRCVPISNHLYFYWYRQILGQKVEFLVSFYNNEISEKSEIFDDQFSVERPDGSNFTLKIRSTKLEDSAMYFCASRRTESSYNEQFFGPGTRLTVL.

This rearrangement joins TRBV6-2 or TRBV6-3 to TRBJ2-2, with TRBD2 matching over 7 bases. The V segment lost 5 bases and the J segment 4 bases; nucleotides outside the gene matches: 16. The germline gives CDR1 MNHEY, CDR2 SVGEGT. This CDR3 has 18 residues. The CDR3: CASSNTGLVGVGTGELFF. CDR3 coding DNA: TGTGCCAGCAGTAATACCGGACTAGTTGGAGTCGGCACCGGGGAGCTGTTTTTT.

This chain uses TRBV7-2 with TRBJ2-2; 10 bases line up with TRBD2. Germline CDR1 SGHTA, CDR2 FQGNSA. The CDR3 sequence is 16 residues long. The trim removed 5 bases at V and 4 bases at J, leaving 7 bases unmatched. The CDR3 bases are TGTGCCAGCAGCCAAACACCTAGCGGGAGCACCGGGGAGCTGTTTTTT. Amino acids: CASSQTPSGSTGELFF.

DNA of the CDR3: TGTGCCAGCAGCTTACTAGCGGGGGGGAGGTCCTACAATGAGCAGTTCTTC. Protein: CASSLLAGGRSYNEQFF. The chain recombines TRBV13 with TRBJ2-1; 12 positions match TRBD2. V was pared by 2 bases and J by 1 base, with 3 bases of the junction left unmatched. This CDR3 has 17 amino acids. Germline V gene data show CDR1 as PRHDT and CDR2 as FYEKMQ (reference sequence).

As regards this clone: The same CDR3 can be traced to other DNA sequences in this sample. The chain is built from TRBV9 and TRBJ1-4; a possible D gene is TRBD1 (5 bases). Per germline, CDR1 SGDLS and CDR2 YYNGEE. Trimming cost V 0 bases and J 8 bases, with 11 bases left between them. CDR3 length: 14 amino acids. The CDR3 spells CASSVGQGGEKLFF. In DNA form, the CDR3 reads TGTGCCAGCAGCGTAGGCCAGGGAGGCGAAAAACTGTTTTTT.

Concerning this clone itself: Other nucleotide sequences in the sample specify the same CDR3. This CDR3 is CASSPGTDTDTQYF. In nucleotides, the CDR3 is TGTGCCAGCAGCCCCGGGACAGATACAGATACGCAGTATTTT. The rearrangement links TRBV5-8 to TRBJ2-3, with TRBD1 matching 7 bases. The CDR3 is made up of 14 amino acids. V was pared by 4 bases and J by 3 bases, with 5 bases of the junction left unmatched. Germline V gives CDR1 SGHTS, CDR2 YDEGEE. The full variable domain, with the rest looked up from reference TRBV5-8 and TRBJ2-3, is EAGVTQSPTHLIKTRGQQATLRCSPISGHTSVYWYQQALGLGLQFLLWYDEGEERNRGNFPPRFSGRQFPNYSSELNVNALELEDSALYLCASSPGTDTDTQYFGPGTRLTVL.

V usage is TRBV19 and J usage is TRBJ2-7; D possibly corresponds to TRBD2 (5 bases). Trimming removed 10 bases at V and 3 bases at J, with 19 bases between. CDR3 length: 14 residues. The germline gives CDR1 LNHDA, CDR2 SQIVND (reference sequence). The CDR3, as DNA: TGTGCCACTGGAAGCGGACCGAGACTCTACGAGCAGTACTTC. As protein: CATGSGPRLYEQYF.

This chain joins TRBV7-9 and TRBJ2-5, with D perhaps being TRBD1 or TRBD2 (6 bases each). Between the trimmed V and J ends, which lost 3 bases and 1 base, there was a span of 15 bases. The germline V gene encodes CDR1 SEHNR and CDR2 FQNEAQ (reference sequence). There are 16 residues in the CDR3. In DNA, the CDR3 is TGTGCCAGCAGCTTTCCCCGGGGGCGGGCCCAAGAGACCCAGTACTTC. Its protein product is CASSFPRGRAQETQYF.

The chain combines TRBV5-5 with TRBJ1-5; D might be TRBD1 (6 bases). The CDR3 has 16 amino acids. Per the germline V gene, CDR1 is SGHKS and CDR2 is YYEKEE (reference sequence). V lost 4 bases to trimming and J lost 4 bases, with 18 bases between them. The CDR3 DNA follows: TGTGCCAGCAGCCCAATAGGGGGGGACGCTAATCAGCCCCAGCATTTT. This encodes CASSPIGGDANQPQHF.

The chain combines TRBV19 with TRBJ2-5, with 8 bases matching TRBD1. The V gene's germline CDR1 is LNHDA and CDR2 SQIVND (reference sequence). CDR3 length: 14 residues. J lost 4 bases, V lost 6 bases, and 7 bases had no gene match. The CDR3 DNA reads TGTGCCAGTAGCACCCAGGGGGCAAGAGAGACCCAGTACTTC. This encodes CASSTQGARETQYF. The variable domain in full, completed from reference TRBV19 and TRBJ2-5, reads DGGITQSPKYLFRKEGQNVTLSCEQNLNHDAMYWYRQDPGQGLRLIYYSQIVNDFQKGDIAEGYSVSREKKESFPLTVTSAQKNPTAFYLCASSTQGARETQYFGPGTRLLVL.

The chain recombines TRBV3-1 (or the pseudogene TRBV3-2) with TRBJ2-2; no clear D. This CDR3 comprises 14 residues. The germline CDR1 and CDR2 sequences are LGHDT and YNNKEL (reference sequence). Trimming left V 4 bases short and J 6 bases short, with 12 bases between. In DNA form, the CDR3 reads TGTGCCAGCAGCCCCGCGCTTGGGCCCGGGGAGCTGTTTTTT. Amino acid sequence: CASSPALGPGELFF.

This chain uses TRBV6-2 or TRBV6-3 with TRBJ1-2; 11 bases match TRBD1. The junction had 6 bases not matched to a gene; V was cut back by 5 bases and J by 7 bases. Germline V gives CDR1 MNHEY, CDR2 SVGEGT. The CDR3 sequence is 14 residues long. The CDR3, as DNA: TGTGCCAGCAGTAAGGGACAGGGGGTGTTTGGCTACACCTTC. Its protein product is CASSKGQGVFGYTF.

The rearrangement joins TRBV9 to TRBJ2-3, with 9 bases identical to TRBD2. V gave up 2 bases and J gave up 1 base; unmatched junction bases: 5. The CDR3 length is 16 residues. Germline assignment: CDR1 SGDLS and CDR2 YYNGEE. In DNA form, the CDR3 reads TGTGCCAGCAGCGTGATAGCGGGAGTGGGCACAGATACGCAGTATTTT. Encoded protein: CASSVIAGVGTDTQYF.

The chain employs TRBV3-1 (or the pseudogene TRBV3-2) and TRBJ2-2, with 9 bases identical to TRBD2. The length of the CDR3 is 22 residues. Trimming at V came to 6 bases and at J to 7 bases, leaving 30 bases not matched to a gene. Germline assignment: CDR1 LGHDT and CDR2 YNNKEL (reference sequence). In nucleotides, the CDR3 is TGTGCCAGCAGTCTGCTTCATCGGCGGGAGGGCCGGTTTAGTATTAGAGGCGGGGAGCTGTTTTTT. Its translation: CASSLLHRREGRFSIRGGELFF.

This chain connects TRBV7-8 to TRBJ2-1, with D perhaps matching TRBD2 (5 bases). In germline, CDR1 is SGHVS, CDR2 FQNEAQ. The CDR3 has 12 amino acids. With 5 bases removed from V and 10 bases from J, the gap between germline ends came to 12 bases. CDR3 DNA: TGTGCCAGCAGCCCCTGGGGAGTGGAGCAGTTCTTC. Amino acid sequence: CASSPWGVEQFF. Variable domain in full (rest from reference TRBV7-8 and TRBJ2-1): GAGVSQSPRYKVAKRGQDVALRCDPISGHVSLFWYQQALGQGPEFLTYFQNEAQLDKSGLPSDRFFAERPEGSVSTLKIQRTQQEDSAVYLCASSPWGVEQFFGPGTRLTVL.